This T cell receptor beta chain was documented in a study of STAT5B mutations in CD4+ large granular lymphocyte leukemia. Looking at the study overall: The CDR3 'QG' motif was associated with a particular HLA allele among healthy donors.

This clone was detected only once. Germline V gives CDR1 LGHNA, CDR2 YSLEER. The ends lost 4 bases at V and 4 bases at J; junction bases unmatched: 8. This CDR3 has 16 residues. In the study's own analysis: A productive frequency of 2.59 x 10-5 was the lowest detectable. Data came from immunoSEQ multiplex PCR; TCRdb stores just in-frame clones and leaves some out. From that table come the V and J calls and clone size; the DNA was used to work out D and trimming. This table holds around 30,000 clones, around 74% found once. The source material was CD4+ T cells from blood buffy coats. The sequence derives from a human donor in good health. This chain uses TRBV4-3 with TRBJ1-4, with TRBD1 identical over 8 bases. CDR3 sequence (DNA): TGCGCCAGCAGCCCGCTCTCGACAGGGGTTAATGAAAAACTGTTTTTT. Amino acid sequence: CASSPLSTGVNEKLFF.